This T cell receptor (beta chain) was observed in a study of cytotoxic CD8 clonotypes in ibrutinib-treated CLL. Study context: Over 10 relapsed/refractory, some 16 treatment-naive; under 18 IGHV unmutated.

Targeted sequencing depth ranged from 1 in 200,000 to 1 in 1 million T cells. Assay used: immunoSEQ multiplex PCR; TCRdb lists only in-frame clones, some missing. This table holds tens of thousands of clones, roughly 50% found once. This clone came up many times. The germline V gene encodes CDR1 MNHEY and CDR2 SMNVEV (reference sequence). The CDR3 runs 16 residues. V was clipped by 3 bases and J by 4 bases; unmatched bases: 9. The chain couples TRBV27 to TRBJ2-3; 8 bases agree with TRBD2. This TCR came from a human donor with chronic lymphocytic leukemia. The sequencing used PBMCs, collected after 24 months of ibrutinib treatment. The CDR3 here is CASSLKGSGVADTQYF. In DNA, the CDR3 is TGTGCCAGCAGTTTGAAAGGTAGCGGGGTCGCAGATACGCAGTATTTT.